This T cell receptor beta chain is from a study of cytomegalovirus exposure and HLA in healthy donors. The wider study: Unique TCR beta sequences numbering around 110 million came from around 180 million T cells in an earlier analysis.

With 60 Vbeta and 13 Jbeta primers, the PCR was carried out. Original analysis: Later analysis identified tens of millions of unique TCR beta chains, around 10 million shared. Assay used: immunoSEQ multiplex PCR; TCRdb lists only in-frame clones, some missing. The V and J calls and clone size come from that table; D and trimming were worked out from the DNA. This table holds approximately 110,000 clones. Regarding the study as a whole: In vitro data verified three CMV-associated chains as specific for CMV antigens. Researchers catalogued approximately 160 TCR beta chains as cytomegalovirus-associated.

Concerning this clone itself: Its antigen remains unknown.

Germline CDR1 SEHNR, CDR2 FQNEAQ (reference sequence). The V segment lost 5 bases and the J segment 2 bases; nucleotides outside the gene matches: 13. The CDR3 is 17 residues long. The sequence was obtained from a young man in good health and CMV-seronegative. The V and J genes are TRBV7-9 and TRBJ2-7; 9 nucleotides line up with TRBD1. The source material was PBMCs. The CDR3: CASSPLLRTGDTYEQYF. The CDR3 DNA follows: TGTGCCAGCAGCCCCCTCCTCAGGACAGGGGACACCTACGAGCAGTACTTC.